This T cell receptor (beta chain) was observed in a study of CD8+CD57+ T cells in acquired aplastic anemia. Comments on this clonotype: This may come from a read error, since a much larger clone is one base off.

Germline values: CDR1 SGHAT, CDR2 FQNNGV. This CDR3 is built from 15 residues. TCR beta VDJ and CDR3 profiling used genomic DNA as template. TCRdb passed the reads through MiXCR, listing each CDR3 protein once. The sample yields some 140,000 distinct CDR3 sequences, about 48% seen once. Patients who underwent sequencing had shown CD8+CD57+ cell expansion by flow cytometry. The chain has TRBV11-2 and TRBJ1-1, with D uncertain. Input material: sorted CD4+, CD8+, or CD8+CD57+ T cells (not recorded which) from PBMCs. This receptor was identified in a human donor with aplastic anemia. The CDR3 DNA is TGTGCCAGCGGCTTAGATCCCGGGGAGATCACTGAAGCTTTCTTT. Translated: CASGLDPGEITEAFF.